A single sample gave rise to the 25 T cell receptor beta chains below, sequenced in a study of shared clonotypes between healthy human individuals (dated by TCRdb to 2018 to 2020). CD8 naive samples consisted of CD45RO-negative cells that were positively selected for CCR7, yielding a CD45RA+CCR7+ population without TemRA cells. Library preparation employed the immunoSEQ multiplex PCR assay. Imported from immuneACCESS, the table was reduced by TCRdb to in-frame sequences with V and J called. These copies leave out some clones; in studies compared against another copy, an unresolved V gene accounts for under half, and the cause of the remainder is not known. In all, the sample holds 630,000 or so clones, and 95% to 98% of those were seen once. The leading ten clones occupy more than 0.3% of the sample. The sequenced sample was naive CD8+ T cells sorted from blood. What the cell subset or site label conveys for this sample: CD45RA+CCR7+. These receptors were collected from a man aged 25-45 years in good health.

The chain joins TRBV11-2 to TRBJ2-1; 13 bases align to TRBD2. After removal of 6 bases from V and 1 base from J, the junction contained 6 bases not matched to a gene. Germline-derived CDR1 and CDR2 are SGHAT and FQNNGV. This CDR3 comprises 17 residues. The CDR3 is CASSQGLAGLSYNEQFF. The CDR3 bases are TGTGCCAGCAGTCAGGGACTAGCGGGGTTATCCTACAATGAGCAGTTCTTC.

The chain recombines TRBV18 with TRBJ2-2, with D unclear. Trimming shortened V by 6 bases and J by 5 bases, and 7 bases separated the two germline ends. There are 12 residues in the CDR3. The germline V gene encodes CDR1 KGHSH and CDR2 LQKENI. CDR3 in DNA: TGTGCCAGCTCCCCTGCTACCGGGGAGCTGTTTTTT. It yields the protein CASSPATGELFF.

This clone was seen just once. The rearrangement links TRBV7-9 to TRBJ2-5, with D possibly being TRBD1 (5 bases). Trimming stripped 6 bases from V and 1 base from J, with 12 bases between. This CDR3 spans 14 amino acids. Germline V lookup: CDR1 SEHNR, CDR2 FQNEAQ (reference sequence). In DNA, the CDR3 is TGTGCCAGCAGACCGATGACAGTCCAAGAGACCCAGTACTTC. Protein product: CASRPMTVQETQYF. Combining the CDR3 with reference TRBV7-9 and TRBJ2-5 gives the whole variable domain DTGVSQNPRHKITKRGQNVTFRCDPISEHNRLYWYRQTLGQGPEFLTYFQNEAQLEKSRLLSDRFSAERPKGSFSTLEIQRTEQGDSAMYLCASRPMTVQETQYFGPGTRLLVL.

The chain has TRBV4-1 and TRBJ2-7; D gene unclear. With 1 base removed from V and 2 bases from J, the gap between germline ends came to 12 bases. CDR1 is MGHRA, CDR2 YSYEKL, per germline. The CDR3 is 15 residues long. CDR3 in amino acids: CASSQVLGFTYEQYF. The CDR3 nucleotides read TGCGCCAGCAGCCAAGTCCTTGGGTTCACCTACGAGCAGTACTTC.

A remark on this clone: The identical CDR3 is also encoded by other nucleotide sequences in the sample. The CDR3 sequence: CASSQEGRGYEQYF. The CDR3, as DNA: TGCGCCAGCAGCCAAGAGGGGAGGGGCTACGAGCAGTACTTC. The genes are TRBV4-1 and TRBJ2-7; 7 nucleotides match TRBD2. The CDR3 has 14 amino acids. CDR1 MGHRA and CDR2 YSYEKL come from the germline V gene. Trimming cost V 0 bases and J 3 bases; bases outside gene matches: 2.

This sequence joins TRBV20-1 and TRBJ2-1, with D unresolved. V was trimmed by 2 bases and J by 5 bases, leaving 4 bases between them. Germline V CDR1 and CDR2: DFQATT, SNEGSKA (reference sequence). CDR3 length: 11 amino acids. CDR3 sequence: CSARRNNEQFF. The CDR3 DNA reads as TGCAGTGCTAGACGGAACAATGAGCAGTTCTTC.

The rearrangement uses TRBV5-6 and TRBJ2-7; 10 nucleotides match TRBD1. The CDR3 length is 13 residues. The trim removed 4 bases at V and 6 bases at J, leaving 4 bases unmatched. Germline CDR1 and CDR2: SGHDT and YYEEEE. CDR3 DNA: TGTGCCAGCAGCGTCGGGACAGGGGCCGAGCAGTACTTC. Protein product: CASSVGTGAEQYF.

The chain is built from TRBV4-1 and TRBJ2-3, with 7 bases identical to TRBD2. V gave up 1 base and J gave up 4 bases; unmatched junction bases: 5. Germline CDR1 is MGHRA and CDR2 is YSYEKL. The CDR3 is 15 amino acids. DNA of the CDR3: TGCGCCAGCAGCCAAGTTCCGGGAGGTTCAGATACGCAGTATTTT. It encodes CASSQVPGGSDTQYF.

In DNA, the CDR3 is TGTGCCACTCCCCCCGGGTCGGGAGGGTATGAGCAGTTCTTC. It encodes CATPPGSGGYEQFF. V and J are TRBV6-1 and TRBJ2-1, with TRBD2 matching 8 bases. V lost 10 bases, J lost 8 bases, and 13 bases stayed unmatched. CDR1 is MNHNS, CDR2 SASEGT, per germline. The CDR3 runs 14 residues.

In DNA, the CDR3 is TGTGCCAGCAGCCAACGGGGAAGAAGGGAGCTGTTTTTT. Translation: CASSQRGRRELFF. This chain links TRBV14 with TRBJ2-2, with D perhaps matching TRBD2 (5 bases). Per the germline V gene, CDR1 is SGHDN and CDR2 is FVKESK. Trimming left V 2 bases short and J 9 bases short, with 10 bases between. CDR3 size: 13 residues.

The chain combines TRBV4-1 with TRBJ1-5; D perhaps matches TRBD1 (6 bases). V dropped 2 bases and J dropped 4 bases, with 12 bases sitting between them. The CDR3 is made up of 15 amino acids. The germline V gene encodes CDR1 MGHRA and CDR2 YSYEKL. The chain's CDR3 is CASSQRDTGNQPQHF. DNA of the CDR3: TGCGCCAGCAGCCAACGGGACACAGGGAATCAGCCCCAGCATTTT.

The chain couples TRBV29-1 to TRBJ2-7, with unresolved D. The CDR3 is 12 residues long. From germline, CDR1 is SQVTM and CDR2 ANQGSEA. Between the trimmed V and J ends, which lost 2 bases and 3 bases, there was a span of 8 bases. CDR3 sequence (DNA): TGCAGCGTTGAAAAGGATAACTACGAGCAGTACTTC. Its translation is CSVEKDNYEQYF.

The sample holds one count of this clone. The chain recombines TRBV11-2 with TRBJ2-4; 7 bases are shared with TRBD2. The CDR3 runs to 17 residues. V dropped 3 bases and J dropped 0; count of bases not matched to a gene: 8. The germline V gene encodes CDR1 SGHAT and CDR2 FQNNGV. CDR3 nucleotides: TGTGCCAGCAGCTTTCTAGCGGAGACGGAAGCCAAAAACATTCAGTACTTC. Translating it yields CASSFLAETEAKNIQYF.

The rearrangement links TRBV7-2 to TRBJ2-2; D is ambiguous. The germline CDR1 and CDR2 sequences are SGHTA and FQGNSA. This CDR3 has 15 amino acids. Trimming cost V 0 bases and J 1 base, with 6 bases left between them. The CDR3 DNA follows: TGTGCCAGCAGCTTAGCAGGGCAGAACACCGGGGAGCTGTTTTTT. This codes for CASSLAGQNTGELFF. Together with reference TRBV7-2 and TRBJ2-2, the CDR3 gives the full variable domain: GAGVSQSPSNKVTEKGKDVELRCDPISGHTALYWYRQSLGQGLEFLIYFQGNSAPDKSGLPSDRFSAERTGGSVSTLTIQRTQQEDSAVYLCASSLAGQNTGELFFGEGSRLTVL.

This clone appeared once. The J gene is TRBJ2-3, the V gene TRBV6-1, with D perhaps given as TRBD1 or TRBD2 (5 bases each). This CDR3 comprises 14 residues. V gave up 7 bases and J gave up 4 bases, with 15 bases separating them. CDR1 and CDR2 (germline): MNHNS, SASEGT. Here the CDR3 reads CASTGFTGADTQYF. CDR3 nucleotide sequence: TGTGCCAGCACGGGATTCACAGGCGCAGATACGCAGTATTTT.

This clone appeared a single time. The gene calls are TRBV2 and TRBJ1-1; 7 bases fit TRBD1. The junction had 1 base not matched to a gene; V was cut back by 11 bases and J by 1 base. Looked up from germline, CDR1 is SNHLY and CDR2 is FYNNEI. The CDR3 consists of 11 residues. CDR3 amino acids: CASGGNTEAFF. For the CDR3, the DNA is TGTGCCTCAGGGGGGAACACTGAAGCTTTCTTT.

The rearrangement joins TRBV4-1 to TRBJ1-2; D remains ambiguous. The CDR3 has 15 residues. Trimming took 2 bases from V and 6 from J, leaving 16 bases between them. Germline V lookup: CDR1 MGHRA, CDR2 YSYEKL. The CDR3 reads CASSQPPPGVNGYTF. The CDR3 DNA reads as TGCGCCAGCAGCCAACCTCCCCCGGGAGTGAATGGCTACACCTTC.

To note about this clone: The sample holds other DNA sequences that translate to the same CDR3. J is TRBJ2-3 and V is TRBV27; D unresolved. The V end lost 7 bases, the J end lost 0 bases, and 2 bases lay between the germline ends. This CDR3 comprises 11 residues. Germline lookup yields CDR1 MNHEY and CDR2 SMNVEV (reference sequence). The CDR3 reads CASTSTDTQYF. CDR3 coding DNA: TGTGCCAGCACTAGCACAGATACGCAGTATTTT.

The rearrangement uses TRBV7-8 and TRBJ2-1; TRBD2 matches at 8 bases. The CDR3 has 14 amino acids. Germline V CDR1 and CDR2: SGHVS, FQNEAQ. With V trimmed by 4 bases and J by 8 bases, 7 bases remained unmatched. The CDR3 is CASSSEREPDEQFF. The CDR3 nucleotides are TGTGCCAGCAGCTCCGAGCGGGAGCCGGATGAGCAGTTCTTC.

The V call is TRBV19, the J call TRBJ2-7, with D perhaps TRBD1 (6 bases). From germline, CDR1 is LNHDA and CDR2 SQIVND (reference sequence). This CDR3 has 14 residues. Trimming removed 7 bases at V and 2 bases at J, with 15 bases between. CDR3 DNA sequence: TGTGCCAGTACCCCTGGAAGGGGGACCTACGAGCAGTACTTC. As protein: CASTPGRGTYEQYF.

This clone appeared a single time. The DNA of the CDR3 is TGTGCCAGCAGCGTAAATGCCCGTGGAGAATACGAGCAGTACTTC. Translation: CASSVNARGEYEQYF. V gene TRBV9 combines with J gene TRBJ2-7, with unresolved D. The CDR3 covers 15 residues. The V and J ends lost 1 base and 4 bases respectively, with 15 bases between them. From germline, CDR1 is SGDLS and CDR2 YYNGEE.

The chain carries TRBV23-1 and TRBJ2-1; no firm D call. TRBV23-1 qualifies as an ORF whose function is uncertain. CDR3 length: 19 residues. V was shortened by 0 bases and J by 3 bases, with 21 bases between the two germline ends. The CDR3 nucleotides read TGCGCCAGCAGTCAATCGGCCCACCCCGGCGTATACGGCTACAATGAGCAGTTCTTC. Its translation: CASSQSAHPGVYGYNEQFF.

The chain has TRBV29-1 and TRBJ1-2; D might be TRBD1 (5 bases). Between the trimmed V and J ends, which lost 3 bases and 8 bases, there was a span of 10 bases. Germline V gene data show CDR1 as SQVTM and CDR2 as ANQGSEA. This CDR3 is built from 11 residues. DNA for the CDR3: TGCAGCGTTGATGGGGGTGGCGGCTACACCTTC. Encoded protein: CSVDGGGGYTF.

This chain joins TRBV15 and TRBJ2-5, with a tentative D call TRBD2 (5 bases). Germline CDR1 LNHNV, CDR2 YYDKDF (reference sequence). Between the trimmed V and J ends, which lost 0 bases and 4 bases, there was a span of 6 bases. The CDR3 is made up of 13 amino acids. The CDR3 loop reads CATSRDRGETQYF. The CDR3 nucleotides read TGTGCCACCAGCAGAGATCGGGGAGAGACCCAGTACTTC.

This clone occurred once. The genes are TRBV11-3 and TRBJ2-1; a weak D match, TRBD2 (5 bases). Germline CDR1 reads SGHNT; CDR2 reads YENEEA. The germline V and J ends were trimmed by 0 bases and 5 bases, with 17 bases remaining between them. The CDR3 totals 17 residues. CDR3 nucleotide sequence: TGTGCCAGCAGCTTAGAAGGTCCGGGGTTCCGGAACAATGAGCAGTTCTTC. This codes for CASSLEGPGFRNNEQFF.